This record concerns one T cell receptor beta chain sequence. Mismatch with germline at one junction end may stem from a read error. This sample is part of a study of graft-versus-host responses after intestinal transplantation. Study overall: Tacrolimus and steroids were given for about 3 years to all recipients after anti-thymocyte globulin induction. Overall study results and limits: Maximum circulating GvH clone levels tracked with early post-transplant HvG decreases. Present in recipient marrow, GvH clones included some that appeared first in ileum or blood.

Irradiated, violet-dye-labeled stimulator cells, about 200,000 in number, were plated with about 200,000 CFSE-labeled responder cells. Once the reaction had ended, proliferating CFSE-low CD3+CD4+ and CD3+CD8+ responders were sorted. Libraries were prepared by immunoSEQ multiplex PCR; TCRdb keeps only in-frame clonotypes and omits some of them. The sample has fewer than 9,500 clones, roughly 30% seen once; the top ten hold 2.5% to 3.5%. The sample here was alloreactive CD8+ T cells from a mixed lymphocyte reaction culture, taken before transplantation. Subset specified: CFSE-low proliferating T cells sorted from roughly 6-day pre-transplant mixed lymphocyte reaction (GvH or HvG direction). The sequence came from a human patient who was an organ donor for intestinal transplantation.

CDR3 sequence (DNA): TGCGCCAGCAGCCAAGCCGGGGGTAGGGGTGGGAATGAGCAGTTCTTC. Protein sequence: CASSQAGGRGGNEQFF. V is TRBV5-4 and J is TRBJ2-1; TRBD2 might be the D (6 bases). CDR3 length equals 16 residues. Germline loops: CDR1 SGHNT, CDR2 YYREEE (reference sequence).